This T cell receptor beta chain was found in a study of control samples from healthy donors and cancer patients. This clone was picked up one time. Germline V CDR1 and CDR2: SGHTA, FQGNSA. This CDR3 spans 15 amino acids. V lost 5 bases to trimming and J lost 4 bases; unmatched junction nucleotides: 10. Repertoires were generated with immunoSEQ multiplex PCR, while TCRdb's copy carries only in-frame clones and drops some. This sample yields 75,000 to 100,000 clones, of which around 90% are seen a single time; about 14% belongs to the top ten. The source material was blood. This clonotype was obtained from a man aged 25-45 years in good health. The genes are TRBV7-2 and TRBJ1-1, with TRBD1 matching 7 bases. CDR3 in DNA: TGTGCCAGCAGCATGAACAGGGGAGGTGCCACTGAAGCTTTCTTT. Amino acids: CASSMNRGGATEAFF.